The 25 T cell receptor beta chains reported below all come from one sample, sequenced in a study of blood T cell repertoires in COVID-19. Method: immunoSEQ multiplex PCR; TCRdb's copy keeps in-frame clones and lacks some. The sample records around 210,000 clones, around 85% being singletons. The source material was peripheral blood. All receptors derive from a woman between 70 and 85 years old with acute or convalescent COVID-19.

The chain is built from TRBV10-2 and TRBJ2-7, with TRBD2 identical over 9 bases. Per the germline V gene, CDR1 is WSHSY and CDR2 is SAAADI. The CDR3 runs to 13 residues. The J segment lost 2 bases and the V segment lost 6 bases, leaving 2 bases of the junction unmatched. DNA for the CDR3: TGCGCCAGCAGGACTAGCGGTACCTACGAGCAGTACTTC. Amino acids: CASRTSGTYEQYF.

The chain uses TRBV5-8 and TRBJ2-7, with TRBD1 matching over 11 bases. The CDR3 loop spans 14 amino acids. J was trimmed by 2 bases and V by 4 bases; bases with no gene match: 2. Looked up from germline, CDR1 is SGHTS and CDR2 is YDEGEE. The DNA of the CDR3 is TGTGCCAGCAGCCGGACAGGGGGCGCCTACGAGCAGTACTTC. Its translation is CASSRTGGAYEQYF.

This chain joins TRBV7-8 and TRBJ2-2; 8 bases are a match to TRBD1. CDR1 and CDR2 from the germline V gene are SGHVS and FQNEAQ. With V trimmed by 2 bases and J by 3 bases, 5 bases remained unmatched. The CDR3 runs 16 residues. The CDR3 spells CASSLRAGGDTGELFF. The DNA of the CDR3 is TGTGCCAGCAGCTTAAGGGCAGGGGGCGACACCGGGGAGCTGTTTTTT. Filled out from reference TRBV7-8 and TRBJ2-2, the complete variable domain reads GAGVSQSPRYKVAKRGQDVALRCDPISGHVSLFWYQQALGQGPEFLTYFQNEAQLDKSGLPSDRFFAERPEGSVSTLKIQRTQQEDSAVYLCASSLRAGGDTGELFFGEGSRLTVL.

For the CDR3, the DNA is TGTGCCAGCAGCTCCCGCGAGAGAAATAATTCACCCCTCCACTTT. This gives the protein CASSSRERNNSPLHF. The J gene is TRBJ1-6, the V gene TRBV7-9; D is unresolved. V dropped 4 bases and J dropped 5 bases, with 12 bases sitting between them. The germline gives CDR1 SEHNR, CDR2 FQNEAQ (reference sequence). The CDR3 totals 15 residues.

This sequence joins TRBV7-9 and TRBJ1-2; 7 bases align to TRBD1. The length of the CDR3 is 13 residues. J gave up 5 bases and V 5 bases, and 5 bases lay outside the gene matches. Per germline, CDR1 SEHNR and CDR2 FQNEAQ (reference sequence). The CDR3 DNA is TGTGCCAGCAGCCGCCAGGGGGGATATGGCTACACCTTC. As protein: CASSRQGGYGYTF.

The rearrangement links TRBV5-4 to TRBJ1-2; the match to TRBD1 covers 8 bases. The germline CDR1 and CDR2 sequences are SGHNT and YYREEE (reference sequence). With V trimmed by 9 bases and J by 7 bases, 11 bases remained unmatched. CDR3 length equals 13 residues. For the CDR3, the DNA is TGTGCCACCGCTAGACAAGGGACAGGTGGCTACACCTTC. Translation gives CATARQGTGGYTF.

This clone turned up a few times. The rearrangement uses TRBV11-2 and TRBJ2-2, with D possibly being TRBD2 (6 bases). From germline, CDR1 is SGHAT and CDR2 FQNNGV. V was clipped by 5 bases and J by 0 bases, with 10 bases between them. The CDR3 sequence is 15 residues long. The CDR3 region has the DNA TGTGCCAGCAGCGTGCCTAGCGCGAACACCGGGGAGCTGTTTTTT. Translating it yields CASSVPSANTGELFF.

The chain joins TRBV10-1 to TRBJ2-7; D remains ambiguous. Trimming took off 0 bases at V and 5 bases at J, with 2 bases between the two ends. CDR3 length: 11 amino acids. The germline CDR1 and CDR2 sequences are WNHNN and SYGVQD (reference sequence). The CDR3 reads CASSESNEQYF. The CDR3 region has the DNA TGCGCCAGCAGTGAGTCCAACGAGCAGTACTTC.

This chain joins TRBV3-1 (or the pseudogene TRBV3-2) and TRBJ1-2, with TRBD1 identical over 8 bases. Germline lookup yields CDR1 LGHDT and CDR2 YNNKEL (reference sequence). The CDR3 is made up of 13 amino acids. Losses at the gene ends were 1 base for V and 8 bases for J; bases not matched to a gene: 3. The DNA of the CDR3 is TGTGCCAGCAGCCAAGCCAGGGACAGGGGCTACACCTTC. Residues: CASSQARDRGYTF.

The V gene is TRBV7-6, the J gene TRBJ2-5; 11 nucleotides align to TRBD2. Per the germline V gene, CDR1 is SGHVS and CDR2 is FNYEAQ. V lost 3 bases to trimming and J lost 1 base; unmatched junction nucleotides: 1. CDR3 length equals 15 residues. Here the CDR3 reads CASSLGTSGQETQYF. The CDR3 nucleotides read TGTGCCAGCAGCTTGGGGACTAGCGGCCAAGAGACCCAGTACTTC. Using reference TRBV7-6 and TRBJ2-5 for the parts outside the CDR3, the full variable domain is GAGVSQSPRYKVTKRGQDVALRCDPISGHVSLYWYRQALGQGPEFLTYFNYEAQQDKSGLPNDRFSAERPEGSISTLTIQRTEQRDSAMYRCASSLGTSGQETQYFGPGTRLLVL.

The chain employs TRBV2 and TRBJ1-2; D might be TRBD1 (5 bases). This CDR3 spans 13 amino acids. Trimming removed 4 bases from V and 5 bases from J, with 11 bases in between. Germline V gives CDR1 SNHLY, CDR2 FYNNEI. CDR3 sequence reads: CASSVSPGYGYTF. The CDR3 DNA reads as TGTGCCAGCAGTGTATCCCCAGGGTATGGCTACACCTTC.

This clone has only one observation. The chain carries TRBV6-5 and TRBJ2-3; perhaps TRBD1 as D (5 bases). The CDR3 is 14 amino acids. Trimming stripped 2 bases from V and 6 bases from J, with 12 bases between. Germline V lookup: CDR1 MNHEY, CDR2 SVGAGI. This chain's CDR3 is CASSYSQGWDTQYF. The DNA for the CDR3 is TGTGCCAGCAGTTACAGCCAGGGATGGGATACGCAGTATTTT.

V and J are TRBV2 and TRBJ1-2, with D unclear. The CDR3 is 13 amino acids. Trimming took 6 bases from V and 7 from J, leaving 15 bases between them. Germline V lookup: CDR1 SNHLY, CDR2 FYNNEI. CDR3 sequence: CASSGPGMSGYTF. The CDR3 nucleotides read TGTGCCAGCAGCGGCCCAGGTATGAGTGGCTACACCTTC.

J is TRBJ2-7 and V is TRBV10-1, with a possible D match to TRBD2 (5 bases). From germline, CDR1 is WNHNN and CDR2 SYGVQD (reference sequence). The V end lost 3 bases, the J end lost 5 bases, and 14 bases lay between the germline ends. The CDR3 runs to 14 residues. The CDR3: CASSDGGLGNEQYF. CDR3 DNA sequence: TGCGCCAGCAGTGATGGAGGTCTCGGAAACGAGCAGTACTTC.

The chain has TRBV11-2 and TRBJ2-2, with TRBD2 identical over 8 bases. This CDR3 comprises 15 residues. Germline assignment: CDR1 SGHAT and CDR2 FQNNGV. J gave up 9 bases and V 3 bases, and 9 bases lay outside the gene matches. Here the CDR3 reads CASSFSAGGHRELFF. CDR3 DNA sequence: TGTGCCAGCAGCTTTTCCGCGGGGGGCCACCGGGAGCTGTTTTTT.

V and J are TRBV20-1 and TRBJ1-2; no definite D call. With 2 bases removed from V and 7 bases from J, the gap between germline ends came to 8 bases. Looked up from germline, CDR1 is DFQATT and CDR2 is SNEGSKA (reference sequence). The CDR3 has 11 residues. The CDR3 protein is CSARKSSGYTF. As DNA, the CDR3 is TGCAGTGCTAGAAAAAGCTCTGGCTACACCTTC.

The gene calls are TRBV20-1 and TRBJ1-3; no firm D call. Germline CDR1 is DFQATT and CDR2 is SNEGSKA (reference sequence). Deletions cut 3 bases from V and 4 bases from J, with 7 bases between. The CDR3 covers 12 residues. In DNA form, the CDR3 reads TGCAGTGCTAGTCCTCAGGGAAACACCATATATTTT. Its protein is CSASPQGNTIYF.

The J gene is TRBJ2-7, the V gene TRBV6-6; 9 nucleotides line up with TRBD1. Germline loops: CDR1 MNHNY, CDR2 SVGAGI (reference sequence). V was pared by 5 bases and J by 6 bases, with 8 bases of the junction left unmatched. The CDR3 contains 14 residues. This CDR3 is CASSRPGQGSEQYF. The CDR3 DNA is TGTGCCAGCAGTAGACCGGGACAGGGATCCGAGCAGTACTTC.

This clone was detected only once. J is TRBJ2-2 and V is TRBV28; perhaps TRBD1 as D (5 bases). Germline lookup yields CDR1 MDHEN and CDR2 SYDVKM. V was cut by 8 bases and J by 7 bases, with 17 bases left in between. The CDR3 sequence is 14 residues long. The CDR3 bases are TGTGCCAGCTATTACTCAGGGCATAGCGGGGAGCTGTTTTTT. Residues: CASYYSGHSGELFF.

This clone was counted a single time. The J gene is TRBJ2-5, the V gene TRBV15; 7 positions agree with TRBD2. Germline V gene lookup returns CDR1 LNHNV and CDR2 YYDKDF (reference sequence). Trimming took 5 bases from V and 2 from J; bases not matched to a gene: 11. The CDR3 extends over 16 amino acids. The CDR3 is CATSFDSGLGQETQYF. The CDR3 DNA reads TGTGCCACCAGCTTTGACAGCGGACTAGGGCAAGAGACCCAGTACTTC. Filled out from reference TRBV15 and TRBJ2-5, the complete variable domain reads DAMVIQNPRYQVTQFGKPVTLSCSQTLNHNVMYWYQQKSSQAPKLLFHYYDKDFNNEADTPDNFQSRRPNTSFCFLDIRSPGLGDTAMYLCATSFDSGLGQETQYFGPGTRLLVL.

This clone has more than one count but fewer than ten. The gene calls are TRBV2 and TRBJ2-2; 9 nucleotides align to TRBD2. Germline V gene lookup returns CDR1 SNHLY and CDR2 FYNNEI. V lost 6 bases, J lost 2 bases, and 10 bases stayed unmatched. This CDR3 region has 17 residues. This CDR3 reads CASRGWASGINTGELFF. Here the CDR3 DNA reads TGTGCCAGCAGAGGCTGGGCTAGCGGGATAAACACCGGGGAGCTGTTTTTT.

The genes are TRBV5-1 and TRBJ2-7; tentative D call: TRBD1 (5 bases). V shed 0 bases and J shed 6 bases, with 13 bases lying between them. Germline V gene data show CDR1 as SGHRS and CDR2 as YFSETQ. The CDR3 length is 14 residues. The CDR3 nucleotides are TGCGCCAGCAGCTTGGGGGGCAGGGCGGCCGAGCAGTACTTC. Protein: CASSLGGRAAEQYF. Combining the CDR3 with reference TRBV5-1 and TRBJ2-7 gives the whole variable domain KAGVTQTPRYLIKTRGQQVTLSCSPISGHRSVSWYQQTPGQGLQFLFEYFSETQRNKGNFPGRFSGRQFSNSRSEMNVSTLELGDSALYLCASSLGGRAAEQYFGPGTRLTVT.

V gene TRBV11-2 combines with J gene TRBJ2-7, with a weak D call TRBD2 (6 bases). The germline V and J ends were trimmed by 0 bases and 6 bases, with 12 bases remaining between them. CDR3 length equals 14 residues. The germline V gene has CDR1 SGHAT and CDR2 FQNNGV. The CDR3 protein is CASSLDRRVGEQYF. The CDR3 DNA reads as TGTGCCAGCAGCTTAGATCGGAGGGTTGGCGAGCAGTACTTC.

The chain recombines TRBV3-1 (or the pseudogene TRBV3-2) with TRBJ2-7; D call uncertain. The CDR3 totals 13 residues. CDR1 and CDR2 (germline): LGHDT, YNNKEL (reference sequence). V was shortened by 2 bases and J by 6 bases, with 11 bases between the two germline ends. The CDR3 region is CASSQNSFREQYF. CDR3 sequence (DNA): TGTGCCAGCAGCCAAAACTCCTTCCGCGAGCAGTACTTC.

Here the CDR3 DNA reads TGTGCCAGCAGCTTAGTGGGGGGGCAGAGCTATGGCTACACCTTC. It specifies CASSLVGGQSYGYTF. The chain joins TRBV7-2 to TRBJ1-2; D possibly corresponds to TRBD1 (6 bases). The CDR3 is 15 amino acids. V shed 1 base and J shed 4 bases, with 13 bases lying between them. CDR1 and CDR2 (germline): SGHTA, FQGNSA.